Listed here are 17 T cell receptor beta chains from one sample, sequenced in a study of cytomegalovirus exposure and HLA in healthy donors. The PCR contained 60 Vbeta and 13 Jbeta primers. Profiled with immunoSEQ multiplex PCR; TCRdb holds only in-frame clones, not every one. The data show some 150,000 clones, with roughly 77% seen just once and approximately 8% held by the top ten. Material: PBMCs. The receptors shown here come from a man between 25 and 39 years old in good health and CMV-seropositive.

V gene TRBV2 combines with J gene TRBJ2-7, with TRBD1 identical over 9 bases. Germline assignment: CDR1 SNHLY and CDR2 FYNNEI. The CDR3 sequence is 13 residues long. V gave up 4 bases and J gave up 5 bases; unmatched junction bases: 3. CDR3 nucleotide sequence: TGTGCCAGCAGTGTTAGGACAGGGGACGAGCAGTACTTC. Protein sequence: CASSVRTGDEQYF.

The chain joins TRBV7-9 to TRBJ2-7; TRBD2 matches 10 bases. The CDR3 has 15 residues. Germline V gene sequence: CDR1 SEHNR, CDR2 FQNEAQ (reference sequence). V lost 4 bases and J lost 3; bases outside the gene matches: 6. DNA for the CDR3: TGTGCCAGCAGCTCGTCGGGACTAGCGAACTACGAGCAGTACTTC. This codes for CASSSSGLANYEQYF.

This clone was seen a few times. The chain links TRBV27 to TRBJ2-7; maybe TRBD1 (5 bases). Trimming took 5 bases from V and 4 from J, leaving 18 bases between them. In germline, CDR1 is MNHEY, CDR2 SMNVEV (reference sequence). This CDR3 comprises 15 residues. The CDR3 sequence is CASSLLGQGQYEQYF. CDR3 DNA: TGTGCCAGCAGTCTGCTAGGGCAGGGTCAGTACGAGCAGTACTTC.

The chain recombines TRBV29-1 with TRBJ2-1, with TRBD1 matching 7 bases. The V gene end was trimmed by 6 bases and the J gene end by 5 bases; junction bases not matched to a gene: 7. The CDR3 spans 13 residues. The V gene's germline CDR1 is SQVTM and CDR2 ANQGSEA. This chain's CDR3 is CSVRQGGHNEQFF. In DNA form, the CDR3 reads TGCAGCGTCAGACAGGGTGGGCACAATGAGCAGTTCTTC.

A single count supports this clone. The CDR3 sequence: CASSAGQSEKLFF. DNA of the CDR3: TGTGCCAGCAGCGCGGGACAGAGTGAAAAACTGTTTTTT. This sequence joins TRBV9 and TRBJ1-4; 7 bases match TRBD1. The CDR3 has 13 residues. Germline CDR1 SGDLS, CDR2 YYNGEE. With 3 bases clipped from V and 7 bases from J, the junction kept 3 bases outside the gene matches.

CDR3 region: CASSQGGTVNYGYTF. Here the CDR3 DNA reads TGCGCCAGCAGCCAAGGAGGGACAGTGAACTATGGCTACACCTTC. The rearrangement joins TRBV4-3 to TRBJ1-2, with 7 bases that match TRBD1. This CDR3 spans 15 amino acids. Trimming cost V 1 base and J 2 bases; bases outside gene matches: 4. Germline CDR1 LGHNA, CDR2 YSLEER.

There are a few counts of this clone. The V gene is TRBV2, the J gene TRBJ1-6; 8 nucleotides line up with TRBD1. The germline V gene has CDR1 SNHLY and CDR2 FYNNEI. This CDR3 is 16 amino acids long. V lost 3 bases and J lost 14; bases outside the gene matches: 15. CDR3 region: CASSDFRTGSGETLHF. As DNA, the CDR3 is TGTGCCAGCAGTGACTTCAGGACAGGGTCAGGAGAGACCCTCCACTTT. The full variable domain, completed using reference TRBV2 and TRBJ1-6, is EPEVTQTPSHQVTQMGQEVILRCVPISNHLYFYWYRQILGQKVEFLVSFYNNEISEKSEIFDDQFSVERPDGSNFTLKIRSTKLEDSAMYFCASSDFRTGSGETLHFGNGTRLTVT.

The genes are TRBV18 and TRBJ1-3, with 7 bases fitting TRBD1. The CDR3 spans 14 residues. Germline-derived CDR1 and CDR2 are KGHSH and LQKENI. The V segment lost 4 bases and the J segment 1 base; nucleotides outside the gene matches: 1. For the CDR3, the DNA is TGTGCCAGCTCACTGACAGGGTCTGGAAACACCATATATTTT. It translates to CASSLTGSGNTIYF. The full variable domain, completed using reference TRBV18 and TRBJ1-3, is NAGVMQNPRHLVRRRGQEARLRCSPMKGHSHVYWYRQLPEEGLKFMVYLQKENIIDESGMPKERFSAEFPKEGPSILRIQQVVRGDSAAYFCASSLTGSGNTIYFGEGSWLTVV.

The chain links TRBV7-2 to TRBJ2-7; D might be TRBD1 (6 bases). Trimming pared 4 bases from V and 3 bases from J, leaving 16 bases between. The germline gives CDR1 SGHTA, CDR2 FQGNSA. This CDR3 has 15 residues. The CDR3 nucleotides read TGTGCCAGCAGCTCTAGGGGGACAAGGGGCTACGAGCAGTACTTC. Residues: CASSSRGTRGYEQYF.

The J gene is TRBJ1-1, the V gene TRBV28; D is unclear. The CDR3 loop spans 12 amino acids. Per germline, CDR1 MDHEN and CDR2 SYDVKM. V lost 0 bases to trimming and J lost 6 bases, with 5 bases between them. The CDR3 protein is CASSLWEPEAFF. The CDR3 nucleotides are TGTGCCAGCAGTTTATGGGAGCCTGAAGCTTTCTTT. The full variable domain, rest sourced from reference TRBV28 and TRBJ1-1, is DVKVTQSSRYLVKRTGEKVFLECVQDMDHENMFWYRQDPGLGLRLIYFSYDVKMKEKGDIPEGYSVSREKKERFSLILESASTNQTSMYLCASSLWEPEAFFGQGTRLTVV.

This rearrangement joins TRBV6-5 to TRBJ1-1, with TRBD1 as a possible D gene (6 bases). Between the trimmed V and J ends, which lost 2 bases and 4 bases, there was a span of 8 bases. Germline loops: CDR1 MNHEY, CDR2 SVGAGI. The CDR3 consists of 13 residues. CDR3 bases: TGTGCCAGCAGTTACCAGGGGATCACTGAAGCTTTCTTT. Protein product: CASSYQGITEAFF.

Here the CDR3 reads CASSLGGQNTEAFF. DNA of the CDR3: TGTGCCAGCAGCTTGGGGGGGCAGAACACTGAAGCTTTCTTT. The chain uses TRBV11-3 and TRBJ1-1, with a tentative D call TRBD1 (6 bases). The germline V gene has CDR1 SGHNT and CDR2 YENEEA. Trimming took 3 bases from V and 1 from J, leaving 9 bases between them. This CDR3 spans 14 amino acids.

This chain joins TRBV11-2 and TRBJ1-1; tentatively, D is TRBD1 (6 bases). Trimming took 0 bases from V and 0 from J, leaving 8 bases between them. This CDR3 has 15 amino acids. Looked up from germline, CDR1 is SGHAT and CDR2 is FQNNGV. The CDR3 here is CASSLDTGMNTEAFF. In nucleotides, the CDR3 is TGTGCCAGCAGCTTAGATACAGGGATGAACACTGAAGCTTTCTTT.

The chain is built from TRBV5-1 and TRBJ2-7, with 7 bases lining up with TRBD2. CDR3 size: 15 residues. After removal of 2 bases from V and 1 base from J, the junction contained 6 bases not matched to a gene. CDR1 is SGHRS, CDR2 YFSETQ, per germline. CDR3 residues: CASSLSSGGSYEQYF. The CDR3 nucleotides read TGCGCCAGCAGCTTATCTTCGGGAGGATCCTACGAGCAGTACTTC.

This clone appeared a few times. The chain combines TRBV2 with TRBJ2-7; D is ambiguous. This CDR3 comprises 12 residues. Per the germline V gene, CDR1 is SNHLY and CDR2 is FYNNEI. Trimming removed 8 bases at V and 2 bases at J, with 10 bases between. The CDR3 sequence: CASQKTAYEQYF. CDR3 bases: TGTGCCAGCCAGAAGACTGCCTACGAGCAGTACTTC.

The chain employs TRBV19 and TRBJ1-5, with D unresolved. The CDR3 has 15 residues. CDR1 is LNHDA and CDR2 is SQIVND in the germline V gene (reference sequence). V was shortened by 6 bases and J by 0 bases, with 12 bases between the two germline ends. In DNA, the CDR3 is TGTGCCAGTAGCAGTGGAGGGTTTAGCAATCAGCCCCAGCATTTT. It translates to CASSSGGFSNQPQHF.

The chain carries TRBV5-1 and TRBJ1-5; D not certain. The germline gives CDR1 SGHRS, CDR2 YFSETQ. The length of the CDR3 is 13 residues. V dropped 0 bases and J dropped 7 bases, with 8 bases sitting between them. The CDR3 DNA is TGCGCCAGCAGCTTGGTCCCGGGACAGCCCCAGCATTTT. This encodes CASSLVPGQPQHF.